The 5 T cell receptor beta chains below all came from one sample that was sequenced in a study of blood T cell repertoires in COVID-19. Sequencing used immunoSEQ multiplex PCR; TCRdb keeps in-frame clones, though not all of them. The sample lists 110,000 or so clones; more than 80% were seen once. Input material: peripheral blood. These receptors all come from a man between 65 and 79 years old with active or convalescent COVID-19.

This clone showed up just once. The chain carries TRBV3-1 (or the pseudogene TRBV3-2) and TRBJ2-3, with 10 nucleotides matching TRBD1. V lost 4 bases to trimming and J lost 6 bases; unmatched junction nucleotides: 7. Per germline, CDR1 LGHDT and CDR2 YNNKEL (reference sequence). The CDR3 covers 15 residues. CDR3 sequence reads: CASSPGGTGADTQYF. For the CDR3, the DNA is TGTGCCAGCAGCCCCGGGGGGACAGGGGCGGATACGCAGTATTTT.

The J gene is TRBJ2-7, the V gene TRBV5-1, with D possibly being TRBD2 (5 bases). The germline V and J ends were trimmed by 1 base and 11 bases, with 22 bases remaining between them. Per germline, CDR1 SGHRS and CDR2 YFSETQ. CDR3 length: 15 residues. CDR3 protein: CASSLIYEGLSWKYF. CDR3 coding DNA: TGCGCCAGCAGCTTGATCTATGAGGGTTTGAGTTGGAAGTACTTC.

The chain recombines TRBV7-2 with TRBJ2-7, with TRBD2 matching 13 bases. Germline V gives CDR1 SGHTA, CDR2 FQGNSA. Trimming took 1 base from V and 3 from J; bases not matched to a gene: 9. The CDR3 loop spans 18 amino acids. DNA for the CDR3: TGTGCCAGCAGCTTAGGGGGAACTAGCGGGAGGGCCGGCTACGAGCAGTACTTC. This codes for CASSLGGTSGRAGYEQYF.

The rearrangement uses TRBV7-9 and TRBJ2-7, with D possibly being TRBD2 (6 bases). Germline loops: CDR1 SEHNR, CDR2 FQNEAQ (reference sequence). V dropped 5 bases and J dropped 6 bases, with 20 bases sitting between them. The CDR3 sequence is 15 residues long. DNA of the CDR3: TGTGCCAGCAGCCCCGAAGGGAGGCGCTTGGGCGAGCAGTACTTC. It encodes CASSPEGRRLGEQYF.

Here the CDR3 DNA reads TGTGCCAGCAGCTCACTCTCGGGGTCGATGAACACTGAAGCTTTCTTT. Translating it yields CASSSLSGSMNTEAFF. V usage is TRBV5-6 and J usage is TRBJ1-1; D remains unclear. This CDR3 is built from 16 residues. Deletions cut 3 bases from V and 0 bases from J, with 15 bases between. The germline V gene has CDR1 SGHDT and CDR2 YYEEEE.